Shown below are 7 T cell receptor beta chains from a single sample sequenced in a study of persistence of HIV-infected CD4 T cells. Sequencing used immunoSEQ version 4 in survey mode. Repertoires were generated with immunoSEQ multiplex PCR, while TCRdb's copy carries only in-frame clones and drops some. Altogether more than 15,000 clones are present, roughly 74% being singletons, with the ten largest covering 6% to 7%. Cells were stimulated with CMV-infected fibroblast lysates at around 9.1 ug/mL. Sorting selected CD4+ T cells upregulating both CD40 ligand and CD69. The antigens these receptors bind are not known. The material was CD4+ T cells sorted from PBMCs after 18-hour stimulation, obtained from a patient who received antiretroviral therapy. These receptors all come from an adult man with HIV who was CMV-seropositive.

CDR3 sequence: CASSGAGQGLYNEQFF. CDR3 DNA: TGCGCCAGCAGCGGCGCCGGACAGGGGCTCTACAATGAGCAGTTCTTC. The chain uses TRBV5-1 and TRBJ2-1, with 9 bases fitting TRBD1. CDR1 and CDR2 from the germline V gene are SGHRS and YFSETQ. The CDR3 covers 16 residues. V lost 4 bases and J lost 3; bases outside the gene matches: 8.

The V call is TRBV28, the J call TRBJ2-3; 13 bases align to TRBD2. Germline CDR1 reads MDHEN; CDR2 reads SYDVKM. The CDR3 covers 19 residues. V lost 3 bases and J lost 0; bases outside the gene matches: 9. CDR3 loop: CASSLGLLAGGWSTDTQYF. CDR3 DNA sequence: TGTGCCAGCAGTTTGGGGTTACTAGCGGGGGGGTGGAGCACAGATACGCAGTATTTT. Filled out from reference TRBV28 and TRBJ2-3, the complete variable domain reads DVKVTQSSRYLVKRTGEKVFLECVQDMDHENMFWYRQDPGLGLRLIYFSYDVKMKEKGDIPEGYSVSREKKERFSLILESASTNQTSMYLCASSLGLLAGGWSTDTQYFGPGTRLTVL.

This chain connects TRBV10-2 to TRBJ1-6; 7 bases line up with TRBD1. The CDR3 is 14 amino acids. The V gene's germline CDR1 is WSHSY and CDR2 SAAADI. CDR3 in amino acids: CATKGGTENSPLHF. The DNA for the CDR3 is TGCGCAACAAAAGGGGGGACAGAGAATTCACCCCTCCACTTT.

The CDR3 here is CATGQTSFPQAFF. CDR3 DNA sequence: TGTGCCACGGGACAGACCTCCTTTCCACAAGCTTTCTTT. The chain carries TRBV10-3 and TRBJ1-1; TRBD1 matches at 7 bases. The V segment lost 10 bases and the J segment 9 bases; nucleotides outside the gene matches: 14. Germline V CDR1 and CDR2: ENHRY, SYGVKD. This CDR3 has 13 residues.

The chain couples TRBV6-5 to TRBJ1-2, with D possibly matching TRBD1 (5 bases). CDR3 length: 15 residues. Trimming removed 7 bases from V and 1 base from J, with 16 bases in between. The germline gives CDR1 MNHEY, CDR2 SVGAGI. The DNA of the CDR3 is TGTGCCAGCACAGTTTCGGGGGGGAATAACTATGGCTACACCTTC. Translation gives CASTVSGGNNYGYTF.

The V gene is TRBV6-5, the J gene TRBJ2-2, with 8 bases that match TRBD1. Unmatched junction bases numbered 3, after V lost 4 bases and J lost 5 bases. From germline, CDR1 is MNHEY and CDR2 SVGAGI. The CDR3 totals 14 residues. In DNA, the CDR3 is TGTGCCAGCAGTTTAACAGGGGGAACCGGGGAGCTGTTTTTT. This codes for CASSLTGGTGELFF.

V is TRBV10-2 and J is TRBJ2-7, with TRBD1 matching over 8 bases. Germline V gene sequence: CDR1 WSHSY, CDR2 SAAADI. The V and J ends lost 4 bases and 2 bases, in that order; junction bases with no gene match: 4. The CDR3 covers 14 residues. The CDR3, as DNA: TGCGCCAGCAGTGGAGGGACAGGAGCCTACGAGCAGTACTTC. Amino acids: CASSGGTGAYEQYF.